The rows below give T cell receptor beta chains drawn from one sample of a study of shared clonotypes between healthy human individuals. Sequencing used immunoSEQ multiplex PCR; TCRdb keeps in-frame clones, though not all of them. This table holds hundreds of thousands of clones, approximately 92% found once. The sequencing input was naive CD8+ T cells sorted from blood. These receptors were collected from a young man in good health. The CDR3 runs from the conserved cysteine through the conserved F or W. A D gene is named only where the DNA matches it firmly. The listing skips clone size in some rows; elsewhere it reads once, few, many or a size class.

j_call | v_call | d_call | clone_size | cdr3_aa | cdr3_nt
TRBJ2-7 | TRBV28 | TRBD2 | - | CASRDPGGNEQYF | TGTGCCAGCAGGGATCCGGGGGGGAACGAGCAGTACTTC
TRBJ2-2 | TRBV7-9 | - | once | CASSFSNTGELFF | TGTGCCAGCAGCTTTTCTAACACCGGGGAGCTGTTTTTT
TRBJ2-7 | TRBV10-3 | - | few | CAIGDSGAAEQYF | TGTGCCATCGGGGATTCAGGGGCCGCCGAGCAGTACTTC
TRBJ2-2 | TRBV19 | TRBD2 | - | CASSTEAGVPTGELFF | TGTGCCAGTAGTACGGAAGCGGGAGTTCCCACCGGGGAGCTGTTTTTT
TRBJ2-7 | TRBV29-1 | TRBD2 | - | CSVESGERTTEQYF | TGCAGCGTTGAAAGCGGGGAACGGACGACCGAGCAGTACTTC
TRBJ2-7 | TRBV9 | TRBD1 | - | CASSPRDRGYEQYF | TGTGCCAGCAGCCCTCGGGACAGGGGATACGAGCAGTACTTC
TRBJ2-7 | TRBV11-2 | - | - | CASSLELQAANYYEQYF | TGTGCCAGCAGCTTAGAACTCCAGGCCGCTAATTACTACGAGCAGTACTTC
TRBJ2-3 | TRBV11-2 | TRBD1 | - | CASSPWTGLLEDTQYF | TGTGCCAGCAGCCCCTGGACAGGTCTTTTGGAAGATACGCAGTATTTT
TRBJ1-1 | TRBV5-1 | TRBD1 | - | CASSKTGRVKRNTEAFF | TGCGCCAGCTCCAAGACAGGGCGAGTTAAAAGGAACACTGAAGCTTTCTTT
TRBJ2-2 | TRBV4-1 | TRBD2 | - | CASSHQAGGPPGELFF | TGCGCCAGCAGCCACCAAGCGGGAGGGCCTCCCGGGGAGCTGTTTTTT
TRBJ2-1 | TRBV27 | - | - | CASSTPGFFDNEQFF | TGTGCCAGCAGTACCCCGGGATTTTTTGACAATGAGCAGTTCTTC
TRBJ2-7 | TRBV5-4 | TRBD2 | - | CASSLEERGHYEQYF | TGTGCCAGCAGCTTGGAGGAGCGGGGGCACTACGAGCAGTACTTC
TRBJ1-1 | TRBV7-9 | - | - | CASSHGDKTEAFF | TGTGCCAGCAGCCACGGGGACAAAACTGAAGCTTTCTTT
TRBJ2-2 | TRBV29-1 | - | - | CSVAHFTGELFF | TGCAGCGTTGCCCATTTCACCGGGGAGCTGTTTTTT
TRBJ2-7 | TRBV25-1 | - | - | CASSVPLGARAYEQYF | TGTGCCAGCAGTGTACCCCTCGGCGCGAGAGCCTACGAGCAGTACTTC
TRBJ1-2 | TRBV5-5 | TRBD1 | - | CASSLRDRGDYGYTF | TGTGCCAGCAGCCTCCGGGACAGGGGGGACTATGGCTACACCTTC
TRBJ2-1 | TRBV11-2 | TRBD2 | - | CASSMTSGRPAEQFF | TGTGCCAGCAGCATGACTAGCGGGAGGCCTGCTGAGCAGTTCTTC
TRBJ2-3 | TRBV7-9 | TRBD1 | - | CASSFLRTGRTDTQYF | TGTGCCAGCAGCTTTCTTCGGACAGGGAGGACAGATACGCAGTATTTT
TRBJ2-1 | TRBV21-1 | - | - | CASSKGGIDEQFF | TGTGCCAGCAGCAAAGGGGGGATCGATGAGCAGTTCTTC
TRBJ2-2 | TRBV25-1 | - | - | CASSEYTGTGELFF | TGTGCCAGCAGTGAATATACGGGGACCGGGGAGCTGTTTTTT
TRBJ1-5 | TRBV6-6 | - | - | CASSYVNPNSLGPQHF | TGTGCCAGCAGTTACGTTAACCCTAATAGCTTAGGGCCCCAGCATTTT
TRBJ2-7 | TRBV5-5 | TRBD1 | - | CASSGEDRGTATYEQYF | TGTGCCAGCAGCGGGGAGGACAGGGGTACAGCAACCTACGAGCAGTACTTC